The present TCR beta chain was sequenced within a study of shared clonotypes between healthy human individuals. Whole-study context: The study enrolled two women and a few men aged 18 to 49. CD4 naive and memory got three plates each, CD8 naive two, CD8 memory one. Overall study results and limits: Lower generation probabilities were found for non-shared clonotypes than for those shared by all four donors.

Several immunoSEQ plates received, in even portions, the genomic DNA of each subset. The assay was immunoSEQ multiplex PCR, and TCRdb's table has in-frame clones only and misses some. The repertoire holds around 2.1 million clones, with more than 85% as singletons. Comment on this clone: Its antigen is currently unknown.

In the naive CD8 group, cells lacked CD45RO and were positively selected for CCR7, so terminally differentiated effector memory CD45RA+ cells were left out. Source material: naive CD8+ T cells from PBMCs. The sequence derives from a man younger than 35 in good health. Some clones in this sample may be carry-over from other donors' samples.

The CDR3 DNA reads TGTGCCAGCAACTTTATAGCGGACTACGAAGGTTCCGCCAATGAGCAGTTCTTC. Its protein is CASNFIADYEGSANEQFF. This rearrangement joins TRBV27 to TRBJ2-1; D is perhaps TRBD2 (6 bases). The CDR3 has 18 residues. Trimming shortened V by 7 bases and J by 6 bases, and 28 bases separated the two germline ends. The germline V gene encodes CDR1 MNHEY and CDR2 SMNVEV (reference sequence).